Each of the 10 T cell receptor beta chains below was sequenced from the same sample in a study of T-cell reconstitution after alpha-beta-depleted transplantation in children. Preparation of the TCRbeta library used unique molecular identifiers. TCRdb analysed the PCR reads with MiXCR anew, one entry per CDR3 protein. The sample lists fewer than 550,000 distinct CDR3 sequences, about an eighth occurring once. Sequenced here: PBMCs, mostly from graft donor cells, sampled 180 days after TCRalphabeta/CD19-depleted stem cell transplant. These receptors were collected from a female patient between 2 and 15 years old who had a stem cell transplant for aplastic anemia, so the T cells may come from the graft donor.

As concerns this clonotype: The junction and the germline gene differ at one end; a read error may be behind it. This sequence joins TRBV7-2 and TRBJ2-2; 12 nucleotides align to TRBD1. Germline V gene lookup returns CDR1 SGHTA and CDR2 FQGNSA. The CDR3 covers 17 residues. CDR3 DNA sequence: TGTGCCAGCAACTACCAAACCGGGACAGGGGGCGTCGGGGAGCTGCTTTTT. It translates to CASNYQTGTGGVGELLF.

This clonotype was recorded a few times. The rearrangement links TRBV10-3 to TRBJ2-3, with D maybe TRBD2 (5 bases). The CDR3 extends over 13 amino acids. The germline gives CDR1 ENHRY, CDR2 SYGVKD. V was clipped by 2 bases and J by 6 bases, with 9 bases between them. The CDR3 coding sequence is TGTGCCATCAGTGAGACCCGAGGGGATACGCAGTATTTT. This codes for CAISETRGDTQYF.

Only a few counts were recorded for this clonotype. The V gene is TRBV12-3 or TRBV12-4, the J gene TRBJ1-5, with a weak D call TRBD1 (5 bases). Trimming left V 3 bases short and J 3 bases short, with 21 bases between. This CDR3 contains 18 residues. CDR3 region: CASSLGRWGVGLNQPQHF. CDR3 DNA sequence: TGTGCCAGCAGTTTGGGACGATGGGGTGTAGGACTCAATCAGCCCCAGCATTTT.

The chain carries TRBV14 and TRBJ1-2, with 12 bases fitting TRBD1. This CDR3 contains 18 residues. CDR1 and CDR2 from the germline V gene are SGHDN and FVKESK. Trimming took 5 bases from V and 4 from J; bases not matched to a gene: 14. Here the CDR3 reads CASSIRALGQGAVYGYTF. CDR3 sequence (DNA): TGTGCCAGCAGCATCCGCGCCCTGGGACAGGGGGCAGTCTATGGCTACACCTTC.

The chain carries TRBV11-1 and TRBJ2-7; 7 bases align to TRBD1. The V and J ends lost 5 bases and 2 bases, in that order; junction bases with no gene match: 18. Looked up from germline, CDR1 is SGHAT and CDR2 is FQDESV (reference sequence). CDR3 length: 18 residues. CDR3 sequence: CASSATAPTNRGAYEQYF. The CDR3 DNA reads as TGTGCCAGCAGCGCTACCGCCCCCACTAACAGGGGCGCCTACGAGCAGTACTTC.

This chain links TRBV18 with TRBJ2-7; 8 bases are a match to TRBD1. Germline CDR1 reads KGHSH; CDR2 reads LQKENI. This CDR3 spans 14 amino acids. V was pared by 5 bases and J by 2 bases, with 5 bases of the junction left unmatched. DNA for the CDR3: TGTGCCAGCTCATCGACAGGGGACCCCTACGAGCAGTACGTC. Residues: CASSSTGDPYEQYV.

In its sample, this clonotype was seen a few times. The V call is TRBV6-1, the J call TRBJ1-5, with 8 bases matching TRBD1. The CDR3 loop spans 17 amino acids. J lost 2 bases, V lost 0 bases, and 6 bases had no gene match. The V gene's germline CDR1 is MNHNS and CDR2 SASEGT. This chain's CDR3 is CASSEAPYRGGNQPQHF. For the CDR3, the DNA is TGTGCCAGCAGTGAAGCCCCCTACAGGGGGGGCAATCAGCCCCAGCATTTT.

This clonotype was seen a handful of times. This rearrangement joins TRBV19 to TRBJ2-7; TRBD2 matches at 9 bases. This CDR3 is 14 amino acids long. The trim removed 4 bases at V and 2 bases at J, leaving 3 bases unmatched. Germline values: CDR1 LNHDA, CDR2 SQIVND (reference sequence). Here the CDR3 reads CASSTSGITYEQYF. Written as DNA, the CDR3 is TGTGCCAGTAGTACTAGCGGGATCACCTACGAGCAGTACTTC.

The V and J genes are TRBV7-2 and TRBJ2-1; D may correspond to TRBD1 or TRBD2 (5 bases each). The CDR3 runs 15 residues. Germline loops: CDR1 SGHTA, CDR2 FQGNSA. Deletions cut 4 bases from V and 5 bases from J, with 15 bases between. CDR3 bases: TGTGCCAGCAGCTCCGGGACCGCCTTCCACAATGAGCAGTTCTTC. Translating gives CASSSGTAFHNEQFF.

The rearrangement joins TRBV5-1 to TRBJ1-2, with 9 positions matching TRBD1. Looked up from germline, CDR1 is SGHRS and CDR2 is YFSETQ. The CDR3 has 17 amino acids. V dropped 4 bases and J dropped 1; count of bases not matched to a gene: 11. CDR3 in amino acids: CASSTGDREEFNYGYTF. The CDR3 bases are TGCGCCAGCAGCACAGGGGACAGGGAGGAATTTAACTATGGCTACACCTTC. The whole variable domain, remainder taken from reference TRBV5-1 and TRBJ1-2, is KAGVTQTPRYLIKTRGQQVTLSCSPISGHRSVSWYQQTPGQGLQFLFEYFSETQRNKGNFPGRFSGRQFSNSRSEMNVSTLELGDSALYLCASSTGDREEFNYGYTFGSGTRLTVV.